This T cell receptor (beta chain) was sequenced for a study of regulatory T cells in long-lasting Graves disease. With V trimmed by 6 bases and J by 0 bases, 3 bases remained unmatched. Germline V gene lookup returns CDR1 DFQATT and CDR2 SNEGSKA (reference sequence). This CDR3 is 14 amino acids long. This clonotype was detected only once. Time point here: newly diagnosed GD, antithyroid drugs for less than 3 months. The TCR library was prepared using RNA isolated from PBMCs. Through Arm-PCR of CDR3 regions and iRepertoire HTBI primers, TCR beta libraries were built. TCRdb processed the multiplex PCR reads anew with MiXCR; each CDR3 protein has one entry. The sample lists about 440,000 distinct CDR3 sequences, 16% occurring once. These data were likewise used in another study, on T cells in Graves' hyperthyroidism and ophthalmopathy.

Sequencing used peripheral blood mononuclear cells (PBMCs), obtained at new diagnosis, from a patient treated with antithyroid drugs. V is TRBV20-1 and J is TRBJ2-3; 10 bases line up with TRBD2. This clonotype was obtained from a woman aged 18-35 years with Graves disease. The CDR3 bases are TGCAGTGCCTTGACTAGCGGGAGCACAGATACGCAGTATTTT. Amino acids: CSALTSGSTDTQYF.